The T cell receptor (beta chain) under discussion was sequenced for a study of breast tumors, draining lymph nodes, adjacent tissues. Study results and caveats: Compared with basal-like, luminal-like tumors shared significantly more repertoire with nontumor tissue. Tumors had less TCR diversity than lymph nodes, more than nontumor tissue. The data were judged consistent with most tumor T cells coming from lymph node and expanding in tumor. Tumor T cell lymph node origin was a supported hypothesis, not proven.

TCRdb recomputed calls from the multiplex PCR reads with MiXCR, one row per CDR3 protein. The data show more than 50,000 distinct CDR3 sequences, 57% seen once. V shed 4 bases and J shed 8 bases, with 18 bases lying between them. Germline loops: CDR1 SGDLS, CDR2 YYNGEE. This CDR3 spans 15 amino acids. This clonotype was counted ten times or more. Its target is unknown. The receptor was isolated from a female donor with breast cancer. Some clones in this sample may be carry-over from other donors' samples. V gene TRBV9 combines with J gene TRBJ2-2; either TRBD1 or TRBD2 may fit D (5 bases each). Sequenced material: breast tumor tissue. The CDR3 loop reads CASSPRQGELGELFF. As DNA, the CDR3 is TGTGCCAGCAGCCCGAGACAAGGGGAGTTGGGGGAGCTGTTTTTT.